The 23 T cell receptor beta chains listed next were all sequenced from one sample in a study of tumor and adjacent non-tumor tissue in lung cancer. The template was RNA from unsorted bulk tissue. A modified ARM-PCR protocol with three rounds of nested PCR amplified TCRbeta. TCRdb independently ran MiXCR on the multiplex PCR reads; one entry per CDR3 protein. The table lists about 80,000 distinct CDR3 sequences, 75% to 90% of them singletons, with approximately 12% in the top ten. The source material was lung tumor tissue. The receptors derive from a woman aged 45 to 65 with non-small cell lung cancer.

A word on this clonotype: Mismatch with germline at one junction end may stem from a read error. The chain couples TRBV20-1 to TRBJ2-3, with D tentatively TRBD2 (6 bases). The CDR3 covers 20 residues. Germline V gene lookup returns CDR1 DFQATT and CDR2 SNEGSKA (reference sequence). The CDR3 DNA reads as TGCAATGCTAGAGGAGGGTTGGGAGTAGCGGCCCTCCGGGCCACAGATACGCAGTATTTT. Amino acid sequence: CNARGGLGVAALRATDTQYF.

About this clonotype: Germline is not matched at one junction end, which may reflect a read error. The chain's CDR3 is CASSCDFNTGELFF. The CDR3 bases are TGTGCCAGCAGCTGCGACTTTAACACCGGGGAGTTGTTTTTT. The chain joins TRBV6-5 to TRBJ2-2; weak D call: TRBD2 (5 bases). The CDR3 totals 14 residues. Germline CDR1 reads MNHEY; CDR2 reads SVGAGI.

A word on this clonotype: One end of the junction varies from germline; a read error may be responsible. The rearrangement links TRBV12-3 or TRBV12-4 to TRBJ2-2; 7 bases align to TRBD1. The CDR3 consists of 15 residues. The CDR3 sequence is CANSGQEAVTGELFF. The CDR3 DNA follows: TGTGCCAACAGTGGACAGGAGGCTGTGACCGGGGAGCTGTTTTTT.

The CDR3 spells CASSQDMVGTYGYTF. The CDR3 DNA reads as TGTGCCAGCAGCCAAGATATGGTAGGCACCTATGGCTACACCTTC. This chain links TRBV4-2 with TRBJ1-2; no clear D. Germline V lookup: CDR1 LGHNA, CDR2 YNFKEQ. The germline V and J ends were trimmed by 0 bases and 4 bases, with 12 bases remaining between them. CDR3 length equals 15 residues.

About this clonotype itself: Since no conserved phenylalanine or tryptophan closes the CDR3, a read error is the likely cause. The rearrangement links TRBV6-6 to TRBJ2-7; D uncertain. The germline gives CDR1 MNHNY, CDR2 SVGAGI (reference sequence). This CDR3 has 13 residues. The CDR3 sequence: CACSYGSSYEQYS. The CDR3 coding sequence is TGTGCCTGCAGTTACGGCAGCTCCTACGAGCAGTACTCC.

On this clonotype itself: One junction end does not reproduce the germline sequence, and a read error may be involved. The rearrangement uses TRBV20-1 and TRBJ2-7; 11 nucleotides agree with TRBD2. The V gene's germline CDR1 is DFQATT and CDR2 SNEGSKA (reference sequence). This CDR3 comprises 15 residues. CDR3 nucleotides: TGCAGTGCTCAACCTAGCGGGAGGAACTCCTACGACCAGTACTTC. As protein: CSAQPSGRNSYDQYF.

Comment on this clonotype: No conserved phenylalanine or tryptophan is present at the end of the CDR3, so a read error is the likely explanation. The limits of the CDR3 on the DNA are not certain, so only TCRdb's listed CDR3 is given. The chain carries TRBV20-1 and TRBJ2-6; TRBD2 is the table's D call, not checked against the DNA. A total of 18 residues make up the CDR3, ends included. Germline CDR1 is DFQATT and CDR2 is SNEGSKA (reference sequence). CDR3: CSARTSGRVNSGANVITL.

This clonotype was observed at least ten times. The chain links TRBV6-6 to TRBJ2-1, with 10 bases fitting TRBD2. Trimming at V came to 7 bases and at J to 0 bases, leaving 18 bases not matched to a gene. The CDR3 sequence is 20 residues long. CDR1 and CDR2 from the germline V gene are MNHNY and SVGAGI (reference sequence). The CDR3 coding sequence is TGTGCCAGCACCTCTCCGCCGGGGCTAGCGGGAGCGGGCTCCTACAATGAGCAGTTCTTC. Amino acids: CASTSPPGLAGAGSYNEQFF.

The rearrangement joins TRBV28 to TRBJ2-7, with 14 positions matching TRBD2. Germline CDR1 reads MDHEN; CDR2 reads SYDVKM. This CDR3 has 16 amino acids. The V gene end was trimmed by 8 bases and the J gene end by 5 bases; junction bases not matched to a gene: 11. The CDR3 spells CASSGTSGSNTDEQYF. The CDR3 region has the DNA TGTGCCAGCTCCGGGACTAGCGGGAGTAATACGGACGAGCAGTACTTC.

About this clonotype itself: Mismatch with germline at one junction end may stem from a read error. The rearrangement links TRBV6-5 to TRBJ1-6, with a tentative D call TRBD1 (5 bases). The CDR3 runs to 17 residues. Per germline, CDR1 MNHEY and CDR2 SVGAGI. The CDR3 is CVSSYSLWQGDNSPHHF. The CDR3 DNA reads TGTGTCAGCAGTTACTCCCTCTGGCAGGGAGATAATTCACCCCACCACTTT.

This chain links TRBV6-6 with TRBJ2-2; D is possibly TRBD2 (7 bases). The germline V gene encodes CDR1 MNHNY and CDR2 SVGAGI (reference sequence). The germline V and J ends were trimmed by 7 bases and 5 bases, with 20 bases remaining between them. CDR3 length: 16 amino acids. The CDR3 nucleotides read TGTGCCAGCACTACTGGGGGGGCCCTCAAAACCGGGGAGCTGTTTTTT. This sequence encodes CASTTGGALKTGELFF.

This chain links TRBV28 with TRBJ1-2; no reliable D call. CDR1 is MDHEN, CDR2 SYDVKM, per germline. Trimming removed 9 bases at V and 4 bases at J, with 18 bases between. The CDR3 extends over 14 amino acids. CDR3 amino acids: CARMSPGLIYGYTF. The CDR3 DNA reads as TGTGCCAGAATGTCACCAGGACTCATCTATGGCTACACCTTC.

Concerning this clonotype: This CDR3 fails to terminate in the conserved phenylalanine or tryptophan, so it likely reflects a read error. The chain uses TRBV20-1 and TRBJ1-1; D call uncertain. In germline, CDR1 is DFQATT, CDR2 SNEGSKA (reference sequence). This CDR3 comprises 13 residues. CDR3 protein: CSAPSWGGTEAFY. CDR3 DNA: TGCAGTGCCCCGAGTTGGGGAGGCACTGAGGCTTTCTAT.

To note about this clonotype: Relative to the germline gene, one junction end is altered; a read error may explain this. The CDR3 DNA reads as TGCAGCGTTGTACTAGGACTAGTGGGACTCGAGCTGTACTTC. Its translation: CSVVLGLVGLELYF. The V gene is TRBV29-1, the J gene TRBJ2-7; TRBD2 aligns across 7 bases. The germline V gene encodes CDR1 SQVTM and CDR2 ANQGSEA. This CDR3 has 14 amino acids.

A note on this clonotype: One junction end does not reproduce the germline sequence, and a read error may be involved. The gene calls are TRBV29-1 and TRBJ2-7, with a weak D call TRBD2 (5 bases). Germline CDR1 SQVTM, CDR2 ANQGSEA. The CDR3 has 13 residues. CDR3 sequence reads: CSVEETTNNEHYF. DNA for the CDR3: TGTAGCGTTGAAGAGACAACTAACAACGAGCACTACTTC.

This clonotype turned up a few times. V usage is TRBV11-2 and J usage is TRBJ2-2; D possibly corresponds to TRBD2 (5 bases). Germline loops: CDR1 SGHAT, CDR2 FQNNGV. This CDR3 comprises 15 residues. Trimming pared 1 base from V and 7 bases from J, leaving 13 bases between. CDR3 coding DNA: TGTGCCAGCAGCTTAGTGGGAGCTCAAAGCGGGGAGCTGTTTTTT. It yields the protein CASSLVGAQSGELFF.

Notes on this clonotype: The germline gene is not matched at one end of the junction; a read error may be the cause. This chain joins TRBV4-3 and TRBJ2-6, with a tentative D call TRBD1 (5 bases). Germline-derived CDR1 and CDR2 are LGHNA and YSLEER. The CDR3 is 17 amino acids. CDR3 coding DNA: TGCACCAGCAGCCAAGACGCAGGTTTATCTGGGGCCAACGTCCCGACTTTC. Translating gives CTSSQDAGLSGANVPTF.

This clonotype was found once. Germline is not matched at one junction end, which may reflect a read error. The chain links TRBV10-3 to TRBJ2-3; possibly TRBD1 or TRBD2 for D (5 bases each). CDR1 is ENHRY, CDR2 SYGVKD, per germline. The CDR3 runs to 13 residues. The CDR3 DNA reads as TGTCCCATTGCATGGGGGAGCACAGATACGCAGTATTTT. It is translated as CPIAWGSTDTQYF.

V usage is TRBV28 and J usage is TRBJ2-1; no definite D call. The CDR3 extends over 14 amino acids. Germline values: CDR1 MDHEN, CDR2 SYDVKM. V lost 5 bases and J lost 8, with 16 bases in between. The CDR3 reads CASSPLCRRDEQFF. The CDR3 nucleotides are TGTGCCAGCAGTCCGCTATGTAGAAGGGATGAGCAGTTCTTC.

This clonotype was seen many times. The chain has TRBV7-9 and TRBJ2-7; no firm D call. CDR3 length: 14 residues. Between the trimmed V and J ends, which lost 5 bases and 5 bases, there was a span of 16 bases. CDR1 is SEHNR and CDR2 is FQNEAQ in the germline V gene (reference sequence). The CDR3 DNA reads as TGTGCCAGCAGCCGGACCTTTTCCGTCCACGAGCAGTACTTC. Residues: CASSRTFSVHEQYF.

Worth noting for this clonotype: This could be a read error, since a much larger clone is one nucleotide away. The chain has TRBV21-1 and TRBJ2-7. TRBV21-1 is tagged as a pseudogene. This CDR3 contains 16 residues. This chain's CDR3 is CASNKVQRRPSYEQYF. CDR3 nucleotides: TGTGCCAGCAACAAAGTACAGCGCAGACCCTCCTACGAGCAGTACTTC.

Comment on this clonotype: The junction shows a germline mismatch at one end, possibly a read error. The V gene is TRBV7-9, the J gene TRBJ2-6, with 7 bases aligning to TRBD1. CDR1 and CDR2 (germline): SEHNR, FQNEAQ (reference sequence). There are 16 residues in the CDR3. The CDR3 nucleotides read TGTGCCAGCAGTCCCGGACAGGACTCTTGGGCCAACGTCCTGACTTTC. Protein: CASSPGQDSWANVLTF. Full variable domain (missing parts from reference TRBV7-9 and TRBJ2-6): DTGVSQNPRHKITKRGQNVTFRCDPISEHNRLYWYRQTLGQGPEFLTYFQNEAQLEKSRLLSDRFSAERPKGSFSTLEIQRTEQGDSAMYLCASSPGQDSWANVLTFGAGSRLTVL.

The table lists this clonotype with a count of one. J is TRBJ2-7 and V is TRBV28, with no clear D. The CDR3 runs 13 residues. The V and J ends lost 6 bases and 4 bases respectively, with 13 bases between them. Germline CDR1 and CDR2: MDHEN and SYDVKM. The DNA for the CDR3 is TGTGCCAGCAGAAGGTCTGGCTCATACGAGCAGTACTTC. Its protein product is CASRRSGSYEQYF.